These 3 T cell receptor beta chains were all obtained from the same sample, sequenced in a study of T-cell memory formation after mild COVID-19. In TCRdb, the 5' RACE reads were re-called with MiXCR into one record per CDR3 protein. Altogether around 320,000 distinct CDR3 sequences are present, 25% to 30% being singletons, with the ten largest covering about 13%. Sequenced material: PBMCs or a T cell subset sorted from them (not recorded which). The source of these receptors is an adult woman who had mild COVID-19 (a few samples of this study predate the infection). Cell type and time point are not known.

This clonotype was found a few times. The chain uses TRBV27 and TRBJ1-2; tentative D call: TRBD1 (6 bases). CDR1 and CDR2 (germline): MNHEY, SMNVEV (reference sequence). CDR3 length: 15 amino acids. Trimming took off 3 bases at V and 7 bases at J, with 18 bases between the two ends. This CDR3 reads CASSFSAQGIGGYTF. Written as DNA, the CDR3 is TGTGCCAGCAGTTTTTCCGCACAGGGCATCGGTGGCTACACCTTC.

This clonotype was picked up a small number of times. This chain joins TRBV12-3 or TRBV12-4 and TRBJ1-2; 7 positions agree with TRBD1. This CDR3 contains 13 residues. V gave up 6 bases and J gave up 8 bases; unmatched junction bases: 9. Written as DNA, the CDR3 is TGTGCCAGCAGCCGGACAGGTCGGCGGGGCTACACCTTC. It codes for CASSRTGRRGYTF.

This clonotype was seen a handful of times. The chain uses TRBV7-3 and TRBJ2-1; D not resolved. V was pared by 6 bases and J by 3 bases, with 12 bases between. Germline V CDR1 and CDR2: SGHTA, FQGTGA. There are 14 residues in the CDR3. The CDR3 loop is CASSPGSGYNEQFF. The CDR3 coding sequence is TGTGCCAGCAGTCCCGGGTCAGGCTACAATGAGCAGTTCTTC. The complete variable domain, with remaining parts taken from reference TRBV7-3 and TRBJ2-1, reads GAGVSQTPSNKVTEKGKYVELRCDPISGHTALYWYRQSLGQGPEFLIYFQGTGAADDSGLPNDRFFAVRPEGSVSTLKIQRTERGDSAVYLCASSPGSGYNEQFFGPGTRLTVL.